The rows below give T cell receptor beta chains drawn from one sample of a study of blood T cell repertoires in COVID-19. Only in-frame clones appear in the TCRdb table, and some are missing; sequencing was by immunoSEQ multiplex PCR. In the table there are under 150,000 clones, 88% of which are singletons. Sample: peripheral blood. The receptors here all came from a human donor in a cohort sampled during active COVID-19. Both conserved end residues are part of each CDR3. The D gene is left open where the match is weak. Part of the rows lack a size; the others show once, few, many or a class for expanded clones.

V,D,J,size,DNA,CDR3
TRBV4-3,TRBD2,TRBJ2-1,.,TGCGCCAGCGGCCTAGCGGGAGTCGACAATGAGCAGTTCTTC,CASGLAGVDNEQFF
TRBV7-3,.,TRBJ2-1,.,TGTGCCAGCAGCCCGGGGTTCTACAATGAGCAGTTCTTC,CASSPGFYNEQFF
TRBV3-1/TRBV3-2,.,TRBJ2-5,.,TGTGCCAGCAGCCAACACCCGGGGTACCAAGAGACCCAGTACTTC,CASSQHPGYQETQYF
TRBV7-9,TRBD1,TRBJ1-6,.,TGTGCCAGCAGGGCCGGGACAGGGGGTGATAATTCACCCCTCCACTTT,CASRAGTGGDNSPLHF
TRBV6-5,.,TRBJ2-4,.,TGTGCCAGCAGCTTCGCCGGGGTGGACATTCAGTACTTC,CASSFAGVDIQYF
TRBV7-2,TRBD1,TRBJ2-2,many,TGTGCCAGCAGCTGGGACAGAAGGAACACCGGGGAGCTGTTTTTT,CASSWDRRNTGELFF
TRBV9,.,TRBJ1-1,few,TGTGCCAGCAGCGTAGACGTCCCCGACTCACAGGGTGGGTTGAACACTGAAGCTTTCTTT,CASSVDVPDSQGGLNTEAFF
TRBV28,TRBD1,TRBJ1-2,.,TGTGCCAGCAGTTTCCAGGGGGGTTGGGTAGGGGATAGGGATGGCTACACCTTC,CASSFQGGWVGDRDGYTF
TRBV28,.,TRBJ2-3,.,TGTGCCAGCAGGGGAGGGGGTATTGAGGATACGCAGTATTTT,CASRGGGIEDTQYF
TRBV2,TRBD1,TRBJ1-6,.,TGTGCCAGCACCCAGCGACAGGGTCTACTGGGCAGCTCCTATAATTCACCCCTCCACTTT,CASTQRQGLLGSSYNSPLHF
TRBV18,TRBD1,TRBJ2-5,few,TGTGCCAGCTCACCGGCCGGGACAGATAGCCAGTACTTC,CASSPAGTDSQYF
TRBV19,.,TRBJ1-5,.,TGTGCCAGTAGTTCCAGGGAGGATCAGCCCCAGCATTTT,CASSSREDQPQHF
TRBV5-6,.,TRBJ1-1,many,TGTGCCAGCAGCCGGCGGGGGAACACTGAAGCTTTCTTT,CASSRRGNTEAFF
TRBV19,TRBD1,TRBJ2-7,.,TGTGCCAGTAGGGGGACAGGGATGGGATCCTACGAGCAGTACTTC,CASRGTGMGSYEQYF
TRBV9,.,TRBJ2-6,.,TGTGCCAGCAGCGCGTCCCCCTCTTGGCGGGAAAGCTCTGGGGCCAACGTCCTGACTTTC,CASSASPSWRESSGANVLTF
TRBV5-3,.,TRBJ2-3,.,TGTGCCAGCGAGGGAAATCACCATACGCAGTATTTT,CASEGNHHTQYF
TRBV7-8,.,TRBJ2-2,.,TGTGCCAGCAGGGAGGCGGGGGCCCCCACCGGGGAGCTGTTTTTT,CASREAGAPTGELFF
TRBV28,TRBD1,TRBJ2-7,.,TGTGCCAGCAGTTCCACCGGGACAGGGTTATTCAAGTACTTC,CASSSTGTGLFKYF
TRBV30,TRBD1,TRBJ2-3,.,TGTGCCTGGAGTCCTACAGGGGGACGAAACACAGATACGCAGTATTTT,CAWSPTGGRNTDTQYF
TRBV30,TRBD2,TRBJ2-5,.,TGTGCCTGGAGTCCCAGACTAGCAGGGACCCAGTACTTC,CAWSPRLAGTQYF
TRBV5-1,TRBD2,TRBJ2-2,.,TGCGCCAGCAGCCCCACTAGCGCGAACACCGGGGAGCTGTTTTTT,CASSPTSANTGELFF
TRBV7-2,.,TRBJ1-4,.,TGTGCCAGCAGCATTCAGACAGGCGGGCGTGAAAAACTGTTTTTT,CASSIQTGGREKLFF
TRBV28,TRBD1,TRBJ1-1,.,TGTGCCAGCAGTCCCTACAGGGGGCTGATCACTGAAGCTTTCTTT,CASSPYRGLITEAFF
TRBV7-9,TRBD1,TRBJ1-2,.,TGTGCCAGCAGCCCGGGACAGCCATCAGATGGCTACACCTTC,CASSPGQPSDGYTF
TRBV18,TRBD1,TRBJ2-4,.,TGTGCCAGCTCGGGCTGGGACAGCCGAGGGGACATTCAGTACTTC,CASSGWDSRGDIQYF
TRBV5-6,TRBD1,TRBJ1-1,few,TGTGCCAGCAGCCGGGACAGGGCCCAAAGTGAAGCTTTCTTT,CASSRDRAQSEAFF
TRBV6-1,.,TRBJ1-3,.,TGTGCCAGCAGTGGCCTCCGACGGGACTCTGGAAACACCATATATTTT,CASSGLRRDSGNTIYF
TRBV6-6,.,TRBJ2-1,.,TGTGCCAGCAGTTACTCAGGGGGTGAGCAGTTCTTC,CASSYSGGEQFF
TRBV6-1,.,TRBJ2-1,.,TGTGCCAGCAGTGTCCTCCCTACGACGGGGTTATGGGAGCAGTTCTTC,CASSVLPTTGLWEQFF
TRBV7-8,.,TRBJ2-2,.,TGTGCCAGCAGCCAAAGAGGGGGGCAGGGGGCCGGGGAGCTGTTTTTT,CASSQRGGQGAGELFF
TRBV18,TRBD2,TRBJ2-7,.,TGTGCCAGCTCGACGGGACTAGCCTACGAGCAGTACTTC,CASSTGLAYEQYF
TRBV20-1,TRBD1,TRBJ1-1,.,TGCAGTGCTCCCGGACAGGACTTGGCGTTT,CSAPGQDLAF
TRBV11-2,.,TRBJ2-1,.,TGTGCCAGCAGCATGCTAAGGTCGGGTGAGCAGTTCTTC,CASSMLRSGEQFF
TRBV7-6,.,TRBJ2-3,once,TGTGCCAGCAGCCTATTATCAGATACGCAGTATTTT,CASSLLSDTQYF
TRBV25-1,.,TRBJ2-1,once,TGTGCCAGCAGTGAAGTACGCGGCTTTAGCTCCTACAATGAGCAGTTCTTC,CASSEVRGFSSYNEQFF
TRBV28,TRBD1,TRBJ1-5,.,TGTGCCAGCAGCCTTCCGACAGGGATGCGCAATCAGCCCCAGCATTTT,CASSLPTGMRNQPQHF
TRBV5-6,.,TRBJ1-2,.,TGTGCCAGCAGCCCTGGACACAGCTACTATGGCTACACCTTC,CASSPGHSYYGYTF
TRBV7-3,.,TRBJ2-2,few,TGTGCCAGCAGCTACGGGTCCTGGGCCGGGGAGCTGTTTTTT,CASSYGSWAGELFF
TRBV29-1,.,TRBJ1-5,.,TGCAGCGTTGAAGAAACTCACAATCAGCCCCAGCATTTT,CSVEETHNQPQHF
TRBV5-8,TRBD1,TRBJ2-5,.,TGTGCCAGCCTCCGGGACAGACAAGAGACCCAGTACTTC,CASLRDRQETQYF
TRBV11-2,TRBD1,TRBJ1-2,.,TGTGCCAGCAGCTTAGGCGGGACAGGGGACGGCTACACCTTC,CASSLGGTGDGYTF
TRBV18,TRBD1,TRBJ2-7,.,TGTGCCAGCTCACCACGTGGACAGGGTGTCTACGAGCAGTACTTC,CASSPRGQGVYEQYF
TRBV15,.,TRBJ2-7,.,TGTGCCACCAGCAGAGCGCCAGGATACGAGCAGTACTTC,CATSRAPGYEQYF
TRBV19,.,TRBJ1-2,.,TGTGCCGCCAGAGGCCAGCCTAACTATGGCTACACCTTC,CAARGQPNYGYTF
TRBV5-1,.,TRBJ1-3,.,TGCGCCAGCAGCTTCGCGGGATCAACTGGAAACACCATATATTTT,CASSFAGSTGNTIYF
TRBV28,.,TRBJ1-1,once,TGTGCCAGCAGCCCTCGGACAACGCCGAACACTGAAGCTTTCTTT,CASSPRTTPNTEAFF
TRBV6-5,TRBD1,TRBJ2-7,.,TGTGCCAGCAGCCGACAGGGGGCTCAGGAGCAGTACTTC,CASSRQGAQEQYF
TRBV19,.,TRBJ1-2,.,TGTGCCAGTATCCACGTAACACAGGTAAACTATGGCTACACCTTC,CASIHVTQVNYGYTF
TRBV11-2,.,TRBJ2-7,once,TGTGCCAGCAGCTTAGCCCCCAGGCGCGAGCAGTACTTC,CASSLAPRREQYF
TRBV7-2,.,TRBJ2-1,once,TGTGCCAGCACCCGGGGGAACTACAATGAGCAGTTCTTC,CASTRGNYNEQFF
TRBV7-2,TRBD2,TRBJ2-7,.,TGTGCCAGCAGCTTAGGCGGGGGCTACGAGCAGTACTTC,CASSLGGGYEQYF
TRBV13,TRBD1,TRBJ2-7,.,TGTGCCAGCAGCCCTGGACAGGGGCGAATCTACGAGCAGTACTTC,CASSPGQGRIYEQYF